One sample yielded the 19 T cell receptor beta chains listed below, sequenced in a study of blood T cell repertoires in COVID-19 (dated by TCRdb to between 2020 and 2021). The protocol used for the library was the immunoSEQ multiplex PCR assay. The immuneACCESS repertoire file appears here via TCRdb, limited to in-frame rearrangements. These files lack a portion of the clones; in checked studies, under half of the deficit traces to unresolved V genes, and the cause of the others is not known. This sample has 70,000 to 95,000 clones in its table, and roughly 80% of those were observed once. The top ten clonotypes cover about 12% of the sample. The source material was peripheral blood. The receptors derive from a woman in her seventies with active or convalescent COVID-19.

This clone was detected only once. V gene TRBV2 combines with J gene TRBJ1-2, with unresolved D. Germline V gives CDR1 SNHLY, CDR2 FYNNEI. The CDR3 is 13 amino acids. Trimming took 3 bases from V and 8 from J, leaving 13 bases between them. The chain's CDR3 is CASSEGAARGYTF. The CDR3 bases are TGTGCCAGCAGTGAGGGTGCGGCTAGAGGCTACACCTTC. The full variable domain, its missing parts supplied by reference TRBV2 and TRBJ1-2, is EPEVTQTPSHQVTQMGQEVILRCVPISNHLYFYWYRQILGQKVEFLVSFYNNEISEKSEIFDDQFSVERPDGSNFTLKIRSTKLEDSAMYFCASSEGAARGYTFGSGTRLTVV.

CDR3: CASSLNYEQYF. The DNA for the CDR3 is TGTGCCAGCAGTCTTAACTACGAGCAGTACTTC. The chain has TRBV12-3 or TRBV12-4 and TRBJ2-7; D remains ambiguous. This CDR3 is built from 11 residues. The V end was cut by 5 bases, the J end by 3 bases, with 5 bases between.

The CDR3 coding sequence is TGTGCCAGCAGTGAGGGCCTAGCAGGGGTCCCAGATACGCAGTATTTT. Encoded protein: CASSEGLAGVPDTQYF. The V gene is TRBV25-1, the J gene TRBJ2-3; the D gene is possibly TRBD1 (6 bases). Trimming took 3 bases from V and 4 from J, leaving 17 bases between them. The CDR3 is made up of 16 amino acids. The germline CDR1 and CDR2 sequences are MGHDK and SYGVNS. Full variable domain (missing parts from reference TRBV25-1 and TRBJ2-3): EADIYQTPRYLVIGTGKKITLECSQTMGHDKMYWYQQDPGMELHLIHYSYGVNSTEKGDLSSESTVSRIRTEHFPLTLESARPSHTSQYLCASSEGLAGVPDTQYFGPGTRLTVL.

The J gene is TRBJ2-5, the V gene TRBV6-5; a possible D gene is TRBD1 (6 bases). The V gene lost 6 bases and the J gene lost 4 bases, with 15 bases spanning the gap. CDR1 is MNHEY and CDR2 is SVGAGI in the germline V gene. This CDR3 has 14 residues. In DNA form, the CDR3 reads TGTGCCAGCAGCTCTACAGGGCAGGGAGAGACCCAGTACTTC. Protein: CASSSTGQGETQYF.

The gene calls are TRBV15 and TRBJ1-3, with D perhaps matching TRBD1 (6 bases). The germline V gene has CDR1 LNHNV and CDR2 YYDKDF (reference sequence). Between the trimmed V and J ends, which lost 8 bases and 3 bases, there was a span of 17 bases. The CDR3 spans 15 residues. In DNA form, the CDR3 reads TGTGCCACCGGGAGTTGGGGGGGCGGTGGAAACACCATATATTTT. Translated: CATGSWGGGGNTIYF. Full variable domain (rest looked up from reference TRBV15 and TRBJ1-3): DAMVIQNPRYQVTQFGKPVTLSCSQTLNHNVMYWYQQKSSQAPKLLFHYYDKDFNNEADTPDNFQSRRPNTSFCFLDIRSPGLGDTAMYLCATGSWGGGGNTIYFGEGSWLTVV.

This chain connects TRBV28 to TRBJ2-7; 7 bases agree with TRBD1. With V trimmed by 6 bases and J by 0 bases, 20 bases remained unmatched. The germline V gene has CDR1 MDHEN and CDR2 SYDVKM. This CDR3 spans 19 amino acids. This chain's CDR3 is CASSPKASPDRTNSYEQYF. Here the CDR3 DNA reads TGTGCCAGCAGCCCCAAGGCCTCCCCGGACAGGACGAACTCCTACGAGCAGTACTTC.

This chain uses TRBV18 with TRBJ2-1, with unresolved D. The length of the CDR3 is 15 residues. V lost 0 bases and J lost 4, with 10 bases in between. Looked up from germline, CDR1 is KGHSH and CDR2 is LQKENI. Here the CDR3 reads CASSPPIRGYNEQFF. As DNA, the CDR3 is TGTGCCAGCTCACCACCAATTCGCGGATACAATGAGCAGTTCTTC. Supplemented by reference TRBV18 and TRBJ2-1, the full variable domain reads NAGVMQNPRHLVRRRGQEARLRCSPMKGHSHVYWYRQLPEEGLKFMVYLQKENIIDESGMPKERFSAEFPKEGPSILRIQQVVRGDSAAYFCASSPPIRGYNEQFFGPGTRLTVL.

This chain connects TRBV29-1 to TRBJ1-5; D is ambiguous. Germline CDR1 and CDR2: SQVTM and ANQGSEA. V lost 4 bases and J 4 bases, leaving 11 bases between the germline ends. This CDR3 has 13 amino acids. DNA of the CDR3: TGCAGCGTTGCGGAGACTTATAATCAGCCCCAGCATTTT. Amino acids: CSVAETYNQPQHF.

This sequence joins TRBV27 and TRBJ2-7; no clear D gene. Trimming cost V 2 bases and J 1 base, with 9 bases left between them. Per the germline V gene, CDR1 is MNHEY and CDR2 is SMNVEV (reference sequence). This CDR3 comprises 14 residues. DNA for the CDR3: TGTGCCAGCAGTTTAAACACCCGATCCTACGAGCAGTACTTC. This encodes CASSLNTRSYEQYF.

The rearrangement uses TRBV29-1 and TRBJ2-1; D perhaps matches TRBD1 (5 bases). CDR3 length: 12 residues. V dropped 3 bases and J dropped 8 bases, with 11 bases sitting between them. Germline CDR1 is SQVTM and CDR2 is ANQGSEA. CDR3 DNA sequence: TGCAGCGTTGATAGGGGTTCTCATGAGCAGTTCTTC. Protein product: CSVDRGSHEQFF.

The gene calls are TRBV2 and TRBJ1-2; TRBD1 is a possible D gene (5 bases). Germline V gene sequence: CDR1 SNHLY, CDR2 FYNNEI. The CDR3 sequence is 13 residues long. Deletions cut 2 bases from V and 10 bases from J, with 14 bases between. CDR3 nucleotides: TGTGCCAGCAGTGAATTGGAAGGGGCGGACTACACCTTC. Protein: CASSELEGADYTF.

This clone was detected once. This chain links TRBV9 with TRBJ1-2; no clear D gene. The CDR3 covers 12 residues. The germline V and J ends were trimmed by 4 bases and 4 bases, with 8 bases remaining between them. Germline V gene sequence: CDR1 SGDLS, CDR2 YYNGEE. CDR3 nucleotide sequence: TGTGCCAGCAGCAGGGAGTCCTATGGCTACACCTTC. Translated: CASSRESYGYTF. Supplemented by reference TRBV9 and TRBJ1-2, the full variable domain reads DSGVTQTPKHLITATGQRVTLRCSPRSGDLSVYWYQQSLDQGLQFLIQYYNGEERAKGNILERFSAQQFPDLHSELNLSSLELGDSALYFCASSRESYGYTFGSGTRLTVV.

This chain joins TRBV2 and TRBJ2-7; TRBD1 agrees at 8 bases. Germline CDR1 SNHLY, CDR2 FYNNEI. The CDR3 has 14 residues. J lost 7 bases, V lost 8 bases, and 13 bases had no gene match. The CDR3 here is CASGLDRAVGEQYF. CDR3 nucleotides: TGTGCCAGCGGGTTGGACAGGGCAGTAGGTGAGCAGTACTTC.

The chain employs TRBV6-5 and TRBJ1-2; D perhaps matches TRBD1 (6 bases). The CDR3 has 12 amino acids. Germline-derived CDR1 and CDR2 are MNHEY and SVGAGI. Trimming cost V 5 bases and J 3 bases, with 7 bases left between them. The CDR3 DNA reads TGTGCCAGCAGTAACAGGGACTATGGCTACACCTTC. This translates into CASSNRDYGYTF.

This chain connects TRBV7-9 to TRBJ2-3; D gene ambiguous. Trimming shortened V by 0 bases and J by 2 bases, and 9 bases separated the two germline ends. In germline, CDR1 is SEHNR, CDR2 FQNEAQ (reference sequence). The CDR3 contains 15 residues. For the CDR3, the DNA is TGTGCCAGCAGCTTAGCTACGCGAAACACAGATACGCAGTATTTT. Protein: CASSLATRNTDTQYF.

This clone was seen a single time. V usage is TRBV28 and J usage is TRBJ1-2; TRBD1 agrees at 10 bases. Germline CDR1 reads MDHEN; CDR2 reads SYDVKM. The junction had 8 bases not matched to a gene; V was cut back by 5 bases and J by 2 bases. This CDR3 region has 16 residues. The CDR3 sequence is CASSPNDRGRNYGYTF. DNA for the CDR3: TGTGCCAGCAGTCCAAATGACAGGGGGCGCAACTATGGCTACACCTTC.

The rearrangement links TRBV7-2 to TRBJ2-7; TRBD1 aligns across 8 bases. V was pared by 1 base and J by 3 bases, with 17 bases of the junction left unmatched. The CDR3 is 19 residues long. Per the germline V gene, CDR1 is SGHTA and CDR2 is FQGNSA. The CDR3 here is CASSLVLFLGDRSFYEQYF. In DNA, the CDR3 is TGTGCCAGCAGCTTAGTGTTATTTCTGGGGGACAGGAGCTTCTACGAGCAGTACTTC.

This chain uses TRBV6-2 or TRBV6-3 with TRBJ2-7, with 8 bases lining up with TRBD1. The J segment lost 2 bases and the V segment lost 4 bases, leaving 7 bases of the junction unmatched. Germline V lookup: CDR1 MNHEY, CDR2 SVGEGT. This CDR3 region has 15 residues. CDR3 nucleotide sequence: TGTGCCAGCAGTTGGAGGACAGGGCGGACCTACGAGCAGTACTTC. This sequence encodes CASSWRTGRTYEQYF.

This chain links TRBV6-5 with TRBJ1-3; 7 bases fit TRBD1. The CDR3 sequence is 15 residues long. Germline V gives CDR1 MNHEY, CDR2 SVGAGI. With V trimmed by 8 bases and J by 2 bases, 9 bases remained unmatched. In DNA form, the CDR3 reads TGTGCCAGCCTCTCACACAGGGGAGCTGGAAACACCATATATTTT. This codes for CASLSHRGAGNTIYF.